These 9 T cell receptor beta chains share one sample of origin, sequenced in a study of TIL therapy for anti-PD-1-resistant metastatic lung cancer. The sample's time point: pre-treatment sample, taken before nivolumab and TIL therapy. This was the immunoSEQ v3 assay. Generated by immunoSEQ multiplex PCR, the TCRdb table keeps only in-frame clones and is missing some. Of 9,500 to 15,000 clones in the sample, approximately 80% were seen once. This specimen consisted of blood, obtained at baseline. The receptor source for this set is a person between 30 and 79 years old with non-small cell lung cancer.

The chain recombines TRBV2 with TRBJ2-5; D might be TRBD2 (6 bases). Trimming shortened V by 4 bases and J by 5 bases, and 17 bases separated the two germline ends. This CDR3 spans 15 amino acids. The germline CDR1 and CDR2 sequences are SNHLY and FYNNEI. CDR3 protein: CASSGTSTAGETQYF. CDR3 nucleotides: TGTGCCAGCAGTGGTACTAGCACCGCCGGGGAGACCCAGTACTTC.

Relative to its sample, this clone is hyperexpanded. The chain is built from TRBV27 and TRBJ1-5; tentative D call: TRBD1 (6 bases). Trimming pared 8 bases from V and 0 bases from J, leaving 11 bases between. Germline V lookup: CDR1 MNHEY, CDR2 SMNVEV (reference sequence). This CDR3 is built from 14 residues. CDR3 coding DNA: TGTGCCAGCGGCCCGACAGGTAGCAATCAGCCCCAGCATTTT. Translation: CASGPTGSNQPQHF.

The rearrangement uses TRBV30 and TRBJ2-2; D is tentatively TRBD1 or TRBD2 (5 bases each). Trimming took off 7 bases at V and 16 bases at J, with 16 bases between the two ends. There are 10 residues in the CDR3. The germline gives CDR1 GTSNPN, CDR2 SVGIG (reference sequence). The CDR3 loop is CAYSGLTQFF. CDR3 sequence (DNA): TGTGCCTACTCGGGGCTCACTCAGTTTTTT.

The chain couples TRBV18 to TRBJ2-6, with a possible D match to TRBD1 (5 bases). CDR3 length equals 15 residues. Germline CDR1 and CDR2: KGHSH and LQKENI. Trimming pared 5 bases from V and 2 bases from J, leaving 10 bases between. CDR3 nucleotides: TGTGCCAGCTCAACGCAGGGCACTGGGGCCAACGTCCTGACTTTC. It codes for CASSTQGTGANVLTF.

The V and J genes are TRBV27 and TRBJ2-3; 10 bases are shared with TRBD2. The germline V gene encodes CDR1 MNHEY and CDR2 SMNVEV (reference sequence). The CDR3 extends over 15 amino acids. V dropped 6 bases and J dropped 0; count of bases not matched to a gene: 3. The CDR3 is CASSLTSGSTDTQYF. CDR3 sequence (DNA): TGTGCCAGCAGCCTGACTAGCGGGAGCACAGATACGCAGTATTTT.

The CDR3 sequence: CASGRNTGELFF. CDR3 nucleotides: TGCGCCAGCGGGAGGAACACCGGGGAGCTGTTTTTT. The rearrangement links TRBV10-1 to TRBJ2-2; D might be TRBD2 (5 bases). Germline CDR1 is WNHNN and CDR2 is SYGVQD (reference sequence). The CDR3 extends over 12 amino acids. Trimming stripped 8 bases from V and 1 base from J, with 5 bases between.

The table lists this clone with a count of one. This chain connects TRBV5-5 to TRBJ2-3; 8 positions agree with TRBD1. The germline CDR1 and CDR2 sequences are SGHKS and YYEKEE (reference sequence). Trimming took 1 base from V and 4 from J; bases not matched to a gene: 5. This CDR3 is 15 amino acids long. For the CDR3, the DNA is TGTGCCAGCAGCTTGCCCCAGGGGGCTTCAGATACGCAGTATTTT. Protein: CASSLPQGASDTQYF.

This clone was seen more than once but under ten times. This chain links TRBV30 with TRBJ1-5; D gene unclear. Trimming removed 0 bases at V and 3 bases at J, with 12 bases between. Germline CDR1 is GTSNPN and CDR2 is SVGIG (reference sequence). The CDR3 spans 15 residues. The CDR3 spells CAWSVSGLNNQPQHF. CDR3 DNA sequence: TGTGCCTGGAGTGTAAGCGGGCTGAACAATCAGCCCCAGCATTTT.

The chain employs TRBV4-1 and TRBJ1-2, with TRBD1 identical over 7 bases. Germline CDR1 reads MGHRA; CDR2 reads YSYEKL. The junction had 15 bases not matched to a gene; V was cut back by 2 bases and J by 3 bases. The CDR3 runs 18 residues. CDR3 in DNA: TGCGCCAGCAGCCAAATAATCCCCAAAATGGGGACAGACTATGGCTACACCTTC. This sequence encodes CASSQIIPKMGTDYGYTF.